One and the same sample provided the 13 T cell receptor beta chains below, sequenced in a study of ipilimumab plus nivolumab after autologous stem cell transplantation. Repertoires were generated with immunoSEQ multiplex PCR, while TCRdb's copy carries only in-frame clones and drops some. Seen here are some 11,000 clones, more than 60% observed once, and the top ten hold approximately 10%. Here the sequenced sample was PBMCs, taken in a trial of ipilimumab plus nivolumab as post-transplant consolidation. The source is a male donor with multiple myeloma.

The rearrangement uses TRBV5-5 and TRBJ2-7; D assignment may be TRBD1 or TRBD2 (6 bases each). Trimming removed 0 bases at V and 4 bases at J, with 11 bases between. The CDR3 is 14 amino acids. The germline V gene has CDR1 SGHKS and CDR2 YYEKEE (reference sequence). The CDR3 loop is CASSLAGGLYEQYF. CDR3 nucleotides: TGTGCCAGCAGCTTGGCCGGGGGCCTGTACGAGCAGTACTTC.

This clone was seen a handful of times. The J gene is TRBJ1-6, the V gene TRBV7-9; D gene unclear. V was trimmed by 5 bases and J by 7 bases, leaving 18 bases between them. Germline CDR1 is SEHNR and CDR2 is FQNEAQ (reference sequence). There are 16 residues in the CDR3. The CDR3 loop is CASSPTRAGPNSPLHF. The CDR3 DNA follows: TGTGCCAGCAGCCCCACGAGGGCTGGCCCCAATTCACCCCTCCACTTT.

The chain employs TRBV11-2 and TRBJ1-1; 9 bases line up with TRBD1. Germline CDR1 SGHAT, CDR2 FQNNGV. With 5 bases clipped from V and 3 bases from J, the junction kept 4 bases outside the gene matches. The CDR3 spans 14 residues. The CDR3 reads CASSVRTGDTEAFF. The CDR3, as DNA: TGTGCCAGCAGCGTTCGGACAGGGGACACTGAAGCTTTCTTT.

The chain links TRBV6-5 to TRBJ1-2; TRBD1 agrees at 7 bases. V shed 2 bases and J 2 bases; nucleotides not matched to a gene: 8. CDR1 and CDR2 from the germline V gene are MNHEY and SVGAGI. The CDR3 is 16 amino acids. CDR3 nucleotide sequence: TGTGCCAGCAGTTACCTCGGTCAGGGGGGGAACTATGGCTACACCTTC. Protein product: CASSYLGQGGNYGYTF.

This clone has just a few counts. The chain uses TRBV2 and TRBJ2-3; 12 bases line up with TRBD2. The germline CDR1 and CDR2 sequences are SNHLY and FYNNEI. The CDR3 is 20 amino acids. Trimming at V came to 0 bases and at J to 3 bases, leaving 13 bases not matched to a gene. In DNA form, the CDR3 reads TGTGCCAGCAGTGAAGCCTCAGCTAGCGGGGGGGCCGTCGGGACAGATACGCAGTATTTT. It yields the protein CASSEASASGGAVGTDTQYF.

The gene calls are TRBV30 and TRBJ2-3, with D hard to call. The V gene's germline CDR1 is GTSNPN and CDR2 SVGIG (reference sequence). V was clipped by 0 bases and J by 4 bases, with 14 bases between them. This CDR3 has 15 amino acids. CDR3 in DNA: TGTGCCTGGAGTGTGGGCAGGTCCATGGCAGATACGCAGTATTTT. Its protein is CAWSVGRSMADTQYF.

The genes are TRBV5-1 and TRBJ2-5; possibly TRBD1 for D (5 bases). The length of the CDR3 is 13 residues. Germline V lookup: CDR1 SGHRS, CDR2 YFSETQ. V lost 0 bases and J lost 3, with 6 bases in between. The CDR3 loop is CASSLGREETQYF. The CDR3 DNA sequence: TGCGCCAGCAGCTTGGGCAGGGAAGAGACCCAGTACTTC.

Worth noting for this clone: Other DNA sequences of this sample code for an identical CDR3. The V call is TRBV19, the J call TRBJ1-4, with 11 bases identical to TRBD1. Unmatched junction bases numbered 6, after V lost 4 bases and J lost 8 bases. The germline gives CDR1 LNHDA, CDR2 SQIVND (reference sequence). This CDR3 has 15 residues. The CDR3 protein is CASSTPGQGDEKLFF. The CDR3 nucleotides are TGTGCCAGTAGTACACCGGGACAGGGGGACGAAAAACTGTTTTTT.

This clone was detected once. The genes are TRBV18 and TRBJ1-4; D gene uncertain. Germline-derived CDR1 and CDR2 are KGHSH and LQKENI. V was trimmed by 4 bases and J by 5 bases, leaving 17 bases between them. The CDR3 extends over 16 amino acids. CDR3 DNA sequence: TGTGCCAGCTCACTGCTCCAGTTAGGGCAGAATGAAAAACTGTTTTTT. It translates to CASSLLQLGQNEKLFF.

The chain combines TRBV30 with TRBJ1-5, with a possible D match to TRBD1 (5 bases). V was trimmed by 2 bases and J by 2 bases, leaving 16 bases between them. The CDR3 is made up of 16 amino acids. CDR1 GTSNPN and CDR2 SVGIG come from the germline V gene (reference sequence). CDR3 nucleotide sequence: TGTGCCTGGAGTCCTGGGACCGGGGCCGGCAATCAGCCCCAGCATTTT. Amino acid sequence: CAWSPGTGAGNQPQHF.

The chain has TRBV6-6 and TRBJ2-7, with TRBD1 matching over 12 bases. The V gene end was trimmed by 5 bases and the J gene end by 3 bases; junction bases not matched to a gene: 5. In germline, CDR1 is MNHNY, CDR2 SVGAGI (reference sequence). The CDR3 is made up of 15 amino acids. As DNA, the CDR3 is TGTGCCAGCAGTCCTGGGACAGGGGGCTTCTACGAGCAGTACTTC. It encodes CASSPGTGGFYEQYF.

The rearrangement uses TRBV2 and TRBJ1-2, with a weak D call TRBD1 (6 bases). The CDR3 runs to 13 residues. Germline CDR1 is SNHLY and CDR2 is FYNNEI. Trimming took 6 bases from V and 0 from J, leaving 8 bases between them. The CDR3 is CASRQGSNYGYTF. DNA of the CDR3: TGTGCCAGCAGACAGGGCTCTAACTATGGCTACACCTTC.

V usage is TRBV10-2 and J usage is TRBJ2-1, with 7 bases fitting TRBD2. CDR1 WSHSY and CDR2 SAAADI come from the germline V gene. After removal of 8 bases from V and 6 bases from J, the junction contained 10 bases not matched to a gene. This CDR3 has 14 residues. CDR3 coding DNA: TGCGCCAGCCTAGCGACGGGGGGAAGCAATGAGCAGTTCTTC. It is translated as CASLATGGSNEQFF.